The 21 T cell receptor beta chains below were found in one sample sequenced in a study of cytomegalovirus exposure and HLA in healthy donors. This PCR relied on a set of 60 Vbeta primers and 13 Jbeta primers. The repertoire was sequenced with immunoSEQ multiplex PCR; TCRdb's copy has only in-frame clones and lacks some. The sample spans about 130,000 clones; the ten largest clones claim approximately 1.7%. The sequenced sample consisted of PBMCs. The receptors here all came from a woman in her forties in good health and CMV-seropositive.

The V call is TRBV28, the J call TRBJ2-7; possibly TRBD2 for D (9 bases). Deletions cut 5 bases from V and 5 bases from J, with 31 bases between. Germline CDR1 MDHEN, CDR2 SYDVKM. This CDR3 comprises 19 residues. Written as DNA, the CDR3 is TGTGCCAGCAGTGTTCCCGGACAGGGAAATGAGGGACTAGCAAACGAGCAGTACTTC. It yields the protein CASSVPGQGNEGLANEQYF.

The chain joins TRBV28 to TRBJ1-4; 7 bases map to TRBD1. This CDR3 is built from 13 residues. In germline, CDR1 is MDHEN, CDR2 SYDVKM. The V segment lost 6 bases and the J segment 8 bases; nucleotides outside the gene matches: 6. As DNA, the CDR3 is TGTGCCAGCAGCCTACAGGGGCGCGAAAAACTGTTTTTT. Encoded protein: CASSLQGREKLFF.

The chain joins TRBV19 to TRBJ2-3; 7 bases agree with TRBD1. Unmatched junction bases numbered 14, after V lost 2 bases and J lost 0 bases. Germline CDR1 and CDR2: LNHDA and SQIVND (reference sequence). The CDR3 runs to 19 residues. The CDR3: CASSIHRQGGIFSTDTQYF. For the CDR3, the DNA is TGTGCCAGTAGTATACATCGACAGGGTGGAATTTTTAGCACAGATACGCAGTATTTT.

The gene calls are TRBV5-4 and TRBJ2-1; 10 nucleotides agree with TRBD2. Germline V lookup: CDR1 SGHNT, CDR2 YYREEE (reference sequence). V shed 2 bases and J 11 bases; nucleotides not matched to a gene: 10. The length of the CDR3 is 15 residues. The CDR3 bases are TGTGCCAGCAGCTTCAGCCTAGCGGGAGTGGGAAAGCAGTTCTTC. Its protein product is CASSFSLAGVGKQFF.

This sequence joins TRBV11-1 and TRBJ2-2, with 7 bases aligning to TRBD2. Per the germline V gene, CDR1 is SGHAT and CDR2 is FQDESV (reference sequence). Losses at the gene ends were 7 bases for V and 0 bases for J; bases not matched to a gene: 5. There are 15 residues in the CDR3. The CDR3 DNA reads TGTGCCAGCACAGCGGGGTCCTCGAACACCGGGGAGCTGTTTTTT. Translating gives CASTAGSSNTGELFF.

The chain couples TRBV10-3 to TRBJ2-5, with 10 bases that match TRBD1. From germline, CDR1 is ENHRY and CDR2 SYGVKD. V lost 5 bases, J lost 4 bases, and 7 bases stayed unmatched. The CDR3 has 15 residues. As DNA, the CDR3 is TGTGCCATCAGTCCTGACAGGGGGCTCAGAGAGACCCAGTACTTC. Encoded protein: CAISPDRGLRETQYF.

The chain recombines TRBV10-3 with TRBJ2-5, with no clear D. The end of the DNA aligns better with TRBJ2-7, so the J call may be wrong. CDR3 length equals 12 residues. Germline CDR1 reads ENHRY; CDR2 reads SYGVKD. The CDR3 here is CAISDYSYEQYF. CDR3 DNA sequence: TGTGCCATCAGTGATTACTCCTACGAGCAGTACTTC.

The chain recombines TRBV9 with TRBJ2-7; 7 nucleotides align to TRBD1. In germline, CDR1 is SGDLS, CDR2 YYNGEE. The trim removed 0 bases at V and 3 bases at J, leaving 3 bases unmatched. This CDR3 region has 14 residues. CDR3 sequence (DNA): TGTGCCAGCAGCGTAGAGGGGACAGACTACGAGCAGTACTTC. Its translation is CASSVEGTDYEQYF.

The chain has TRBV7-8 and TRBJ2-3, with 13 bases fitting TRBD2. The germline CDR1 and CDR2 sequences are SGHVS and FQNEAQ. The CDR3 runs to 16 residues. After removal of 2 bases from V and 6 bases from J, the junction contained 5 bases not matched to a gene. The CDR3 DNA reads TGTGCCAGCAGCTTAAATCCGGGACTAGCGGGGGATACGCAGTATTTT. Its translation is CASSLNPGLAGDTQYF.

The rearrangement joins TRBV7-9 to TRBJ2-7; 9 bases agree with TRBD2. The CDR3 extends over 18 amino acids. Germline-derived CDR1 and CDR2 are SEHNR and FQNEAQ (reference sequence). The V gene end was trimmed by 0 bases and the J gene end by 0 bases; junction bases not matched to a gene: 9. The CDR3 spells CASSLASGGYLDSYEQYF. The CDR3 nucleotides read TGTGCCAGCAGCTTAGCTAGCGGGGGTTACCTAGACTCCTACGAGCAGTACTTC.

The chain couples TRBV6-5 to TRBJ2-4; tentative D call: TRBD2 (5 bases). CDR3 length: 12 residues. Germline V gene data show CDR1 as MNHEY and CDR2 as SVGAGI. Deletions cut 6 bases from V and 9 bases from J, with 12 bases between. CDR3 in amino acids: CASSGGSTIQYF. CDR3 bases: TGTGCCAGCAGCGGAGGCTCTACCATTCAGTACTTC.

The chain couples TRBV29-1 to TRBJ2-7; D ambiguous. Germline V gene lookup returns CDR1 SQVTM and CDR2 ANQGSEA. The CDR3 loop spans 15 amino acids. V lost 0 bases and J lost 5, with 17 bases in between. CDR3 loop: CSVEESGRRSDEQYF. CDR3 coding DNA: TGCAGCGTTGAAGAATCAGGCCGCCGTTCCGACGAGCAGTACTTC.

The rearrangement joins TRBV28 to TRBJ1-1, with 7 positions matching TRBD1. This CDR3 has 15 amino acids. V lost 3 bases to trimming and J lost 0 bases; unmatched junction nucleotides: 4. Germline values: CDR1 MDHEN, CDR2 SYDVKM. CDR3 nucleotide sequence: TGTGCCAGCAGTTTCCCAGGGGGGCTGAACACTGAAGCTTTCTTT. It codes for CASSFPGGLNTEAFF.

This sequence joins TRBV28 and TRBJ2-7; possible D gene TRBD2, 7 bases. V gave up 7 bases and J gave up 0 bases, with 13 bases separating them. This CDR3 spans 14 amino acids. CDR1 MDHEN and CDR2 SYDVKM come from the germline V gene. CDR3 sequence: CASTLGGASYEQYF. CDR3 nucleotide sequence: TGTGCCAGCACCTTGGGGGGGGCCTCCTACGAGCAGTACTTC.

The chain is built from TRBV19 and TRBJ1-5; 7 nucleotides agree with TRBD1. This CDR3 comprises 16 residues. CDR1 is LNHDA, CDR2 SQIVND, per germline (reference sequence). The V segment lost 4 bases and the J segment 4 bases; nucleotides outside the gene matches: 10. CDR3 loop: CASSREAQGVNQPQHF. Here the CDR3 DNA reads TGTGCCAGTAGTAGAGAGGCGCAGGGGGTTAATCAGCCCCAGCATTTT. Together with reference TRBV19 and TRBJ1-5, the CDR3 gives the full variable domain: DGGITQSPKYLFRKEGQNVTLSCEQNLNHDAMYWYRQDPGQGLRLIYYSQIVNDFQKGDIAEGYSVSREKKESFPLTVTSAQKNPTAFYLCASSREAQGVNQPQHFGDGTRLSIL.

Written as DNA, the CDR3 is TGTGCCAGCAGTGAGGCAGGGGTTAACAATGAGCAGTTCTTC. Translating gives CASSEAGVNNEQFF. This chain links TRBV6-4 with TRBJ2-1; tentatively, D is TRBD1 (6 bases). This CDR3 is 14 amino acids long. From germline, CDR1 is MRHNA and CDR2 SNTAGT. Trimming stripped 3 bases from V and 5 bases from J, with 11 bases between.

This chain joins TRBV6-6 and TRBJ1-1; D call uncertain. The CDR3 is made up of 12 amino acids. Germline values: CDR1 MNHNY, CDR2 SVGAGI (reference sequence). Trimming took off 6 bases at V and 1 base at J, with 6 bases between the two ends. The CDR3 protein is CASSHRNTEAFF. As DNA, the CDR3 is TGTGCCAGCAGCCACAGGAACACTGAAGCTTTCTTT.

CDR3 coding DNA: TGTGCCAGCAGCTTTCCTACTAGCGGGATGAACACCGGGGAGCTGTTTTTT. Translating it yields CASSFPTSGMNTGELFF. The V and J genes are TRBV5-8 and TRBJ2-2; 10 nucleotides align to TRBD2. The CDR3 runs to 17 residues. With V trimmed by 2 bases and J by 1 base, 5 bases remained unmatched. Germline V gene sequence: CDR1 SGHTS, CDR2 YDEGEE.

This sequence joins TRBV28 and TRBJ2-1; 8 bases match TRBD1. V shed 4 bases, J shed 4 bases, and the junction held 9 bases outside the gene matches. Per the germline V gene, CDR1 is MDHEN and CDR2 is SYDVKM. CDR3 size: 16 residues. CDR3: CASSSPGQGPYNEQFF. CDR3 in DNA: TGTGCCAGCAGTTCCCCCGGACAGGGTCCTTACAATGAGCAGTTCTTC.

This rearrangement joins TRBV6-5 to TRBJ1-5, with D possibly TRBD1 on 5 matching bases. Germline loops: CDR1 MNHEY, CDR2 SVGAGI. With 2 bases removed from V and 4 bases from J, the gap between germline ends came to 12 bases. The CDR3 extends over 15 amino acids. CDR3 nucleotides: TGTGCCAGCAGTTACGCTTCGGACATTAATCAGCCCCAGCATTTT. This translates into CASSYASDINQPQHF.

This CDR3 is CASGSDFTDTQYF. The DNA of the CDR3 is TGTGCTAGTGGTTCGGACTTTACAGATACGCAGTATTTT. The chain uses TRBV12-5 and TRBJ2-3, with D perhaps TRBD2 (5 bases). The V end was cut by 4 bases, the J end by 3 bases, with 8 bases between. The CDR3 is made up of 13 amino acids. CDR1 is LGHNT and CDR2 is FRNRAP in the germline V gene.